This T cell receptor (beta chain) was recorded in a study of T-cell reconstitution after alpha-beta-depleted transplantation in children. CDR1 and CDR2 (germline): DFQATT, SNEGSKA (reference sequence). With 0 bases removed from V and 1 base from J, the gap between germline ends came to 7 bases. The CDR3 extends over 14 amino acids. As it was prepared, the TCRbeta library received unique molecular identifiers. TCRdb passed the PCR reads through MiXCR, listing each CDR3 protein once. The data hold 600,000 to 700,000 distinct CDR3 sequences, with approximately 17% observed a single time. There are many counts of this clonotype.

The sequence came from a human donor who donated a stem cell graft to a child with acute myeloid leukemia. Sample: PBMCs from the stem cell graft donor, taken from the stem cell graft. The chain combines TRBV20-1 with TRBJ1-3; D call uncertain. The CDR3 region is CSARESGSGNTIYF. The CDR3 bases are TGCAGTGCTAGAGAGTCGGGATCTGGAAACACCATATATTTT.